These 7 T cell receptor beta chains were all obtained from the same sample, sequenced in a study of blood T cell repertoires in COVID-19. TCRdb's copy holds only in-frame clones and misses some; the assay was immunoSEQ multiplex PCR. Of a few hundred thousand clones listed, roughly nine tenths are singletons. The sample was peripheral blood. The receptors come from a man aged 55 to 70 with acute or convalescent COVID-19.

The rearrangement links TRBV28 to TRBJ1-1; 9 bases are a match to TRBD1. Trimming removed 8 bases from V and 4 bases from J; junction bases left unmatched: 11. Germline CDR1 reads MDHEN; CDR2 reads SYDVKM. This CDR3 has 15 amino acids. For the CDR3, the DNA is TGTGCCAGCTTCTATGCCTCGGGACAGGGCACTGAAGCTTTCTTT. Protein product: CASFYASGQGTEAFF.

V is TRBV10-3 and J is TRBJ2-3; the match to TRBD2 covers 7 bases. V lost 7 bases and J lost 2; bases outside the gene matches: 6. Germline V lookup: CDR1 ENHRY, CDR2 SYGVKD. The CDR3 is 14 amino acids. In nucleotides, the CDR3 is TGTGCCATCACGGGGCGGGAGCCCACAGATACGCAGTATTTT. Its translation is CAITGREPTDTQYF.

The rearrangement links TRBV2 to TRBJ1-2; TRBD1 matches 9 bases. With 1 base clipped from V and 4 bases from J, the junction kept 10 bases outside the gene matches. Germline values: CDR1 SNHLY, CDR2 FYNNEI. This CDR3 contains 17 residues. CDR3 protein: CASSEGPGQGPFYGYTF. The CDR3 bases are TGTGCCAGCAGTGAAGGGCCGGGACAGGGTCCTTTCTATGGCTACACCTTC.

The genes are TRBV7-2 and TRBJ2-5; possibly TRBD1 for D (5 bases). Trimming removed 5 bases at V and 5 bases at J, with 9 bases between. Germline-derived CDR1 and CDR2 are SGHTA and FQGNSA. CDR3 length: 12 amino acids. As DNA, the CDR3 is TGTGCCAGCAGCCCTCCAGGGGAGACCCAGTACTTC. Amino acids: CASSPPGETQYF.

The chain has TRBV9 and TRBJ2-7, with TRBD1 identical over 8 bases. J was trimmed by 5 bases and V by 0 bases; bases with no gene match: 4. The germline CDR1 and CDR2 sequences are SGDLS and YYNGEE. This CDR3 is built from 14 residues. The CDR3 region is CASSVGDRGDEQYF. In DNA, the CDR3 is TGTGCCAGCAGCGTAGGAGACAGGGGCGACGAGCAGTACTTC.

The rearrangement joins TRBV5-1 to TRBJ1-3; unclear D gene. V was pared by 4 bases and J by 4 bases, with 12 bases between. There are 14 residues in the CDR3. Germline V gene data show CDR1 as SGHRS and CDR2 as YFSETQ. The DNA of the CDR3 is TGCGCCAGCAGCGATCGCCGCGGGGGAAACACCATATATTTT. It encodes CASSDRRGGNTIYF.

The rearrangement joins TRBV19 to TRBJ1-2; TRBD1 matches 7 bases. V was pared by 6 bases and J by 7 bases, with 11 bases of the junction left unmatched. The CDR3 spans 14 residues. The germline V gene has CDR1 LNHDA and CDR2 SQIVND (reference sequence). The CDR3 loop is CASSAYTQGLGYTF. The DNA for the CDR3 is TGTGCCAGTAGCGCCTATACACAGGGGCTTGGCTACACCTTC.